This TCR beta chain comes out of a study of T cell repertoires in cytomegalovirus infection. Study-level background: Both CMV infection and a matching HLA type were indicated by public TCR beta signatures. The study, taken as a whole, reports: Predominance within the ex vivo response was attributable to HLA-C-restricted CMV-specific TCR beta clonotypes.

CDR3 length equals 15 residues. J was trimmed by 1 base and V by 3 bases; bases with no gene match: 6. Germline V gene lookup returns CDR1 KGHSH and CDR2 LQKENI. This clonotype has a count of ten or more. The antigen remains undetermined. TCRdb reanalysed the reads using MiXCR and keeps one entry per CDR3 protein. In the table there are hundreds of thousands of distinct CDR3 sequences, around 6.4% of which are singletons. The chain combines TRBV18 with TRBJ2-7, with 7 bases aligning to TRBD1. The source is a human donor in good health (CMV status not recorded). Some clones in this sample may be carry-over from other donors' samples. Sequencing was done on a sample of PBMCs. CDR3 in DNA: TGTGCCAGCTCACCGTTCCGGGACAGTTCCTACGAGCAGTACTTC. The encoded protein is CASSPFRDSSYEQYF. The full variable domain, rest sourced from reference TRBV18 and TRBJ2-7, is NAGVMQNPRHLVRRRGQEARLRCSPMKGHSHVYWYRQLPEEGLKFMVYLQKENIIDESGMPKERFSAEFPKEGPSILRIQQVVRGDSAAYFCASSPFRDSSYEQYFGPGTRLTVT.